Following are 19 T cell receptor beta chains from one sample sequenced in a study of identical twins. TCRdb reprocessed the 5' RACE reads via MiXCR and lists one record per CDR3 protein. The table records 450,000 or so distinct CDR3 sequences, around 24% of them present only once. This sample was also put to use in a study of T cells expressing NK-cell markers.

The sequencing sample was made of CD4+ T cells sorted from blood. The origin of the receptors is a woman younger than 35 in good health.

Only a few counts were recorded for this clonotype. The CDR3 sequence: CASSYGTRRDYEQYF. In DNA form, the CDR3 reads TGTGCCAGCAGTTATGGGACCCGAAGGGACTACGAGCAGTACTTC. This chain joins TRBV6-5 and TRBJ2-7; D possibly uses TRBD1 or TRBD2 (5 bases each). This CDR3 is 15 amino acids long. The V end lost 3 bases, the J end lost 3 bases, and 15 bases lay between the germline ends. CDR1 MNHEY and CDR2 SVGAGI come from the germline V gene.

This clonotype was seen more than once but under ten times. The chain joins TRBV27 to TRBJ2-7; TRBD1 matches 10 bases. Germline loops: CDR1 MNHEY, CDR2 SMNVEV (reference sequence). The CDR3 has 15 residues. V shed 7 bases and J 6 bases; nucleotides not matched to a gene: 12. The CDR3 loop reads CASTPLGQGGVEQYF. The CDR3, as DNA: TGTGCCAGCACCCCGTTAGGACAGGGGGGTGTCGAGCAGTACTTC.

This clonotype has more than one count but fewer than ten. The rearrangement links TRBV4-3 to TRBJ2-1; 9 nucleotides align to TRBD2. Germline assignment: CDR1 LGHNA and CDR2 YSLEER. The junction had 5 bases not matched to a gene; V was cut back by 0 bases and J by 8 bases. The CDR3 is made up of 15 amino acids. The chain's CDR3 is CASSQDWGLAYEQFF. For the CDR3, the DNA is TGCGCCAGCAGCCAAGATTGGGGACTAGCTTATGAGCAGTTCTTC.

This clonotype turned up a few times. J is TRBJ2-3 and V is TRBV20-1; D gene uncertain. The V end was cut by 0 bases, the J end by 4 bases, with 14 bases between. CDR3 length: 15 residues. CDR1 DFQATT and CDR2 SNEGSKA come from the germline V gene (reference sequence). The CDR3 region is CSAREARQAPDTQYF. Here the CDR3 DNA reads TGCAGTGCTAGAGAAGCTAGGCAGGCCCCAGATACGCAGTATTTT.

This rearrangement joins TRBV27 to TRBJ1-1; D is perhaps TRBD1 (5 bases). CDR3 length: 15 residues. The V gene lost 5 bases and the J gene lost 4 bases, with 17 bases spanning the gap. Germline CDR1 MNHEY, CDR2 SMNVEV (reference sequence). The CDR3 bases are TGTGCCAGCAGTCCCCCAGGCAGGGCCGCCACTGAAGCTTTCTTT. Residues: CASSPPGRAATEAFF.

The rearrangement uses TRBV6-2 or TRBV6-3 and TRBJ2-3; 9 nucleotides agree with TRBD2. The V gene's germline CDR1 is MNHEY and CDR2 SVGEGT. The CDR3 is 20 amino acids. The V segment lost 3 bases and the J segment 0 bases; nucleotides outside the gene matches: 16. CDR3 in amino acids: CASSYNLAGMPLSSTDTQYF. In nucleotides, the CDR3 is TGTGCCAGCAGTTATAACCTAGCGGGGATGCCCCTGTCTAGCACAGATACGCAGTATTTT.

This clonotype was recorded many times. The chain joins TRBV24-1 to TRBJ2-1, with 11 bases that match TRBD2. V trimming: 2 bases; J trimming: 9 bases; junction bases outside the gene matches: 8. The CDR3 extends over 16 amino acids. In germline, CDR1 is KGHDR, CDR2 SFDVKD. CDR3 coding DNA: TGTGCCACCAGTGATTCGGCTAGCGGGAGGTTTGGTGAGCAGTTCTTC. Encoded protein: CATSDSASGRFGEQFF.

V and J are TRBV20-1 and TRBJ1-1; D possibly corresponds to TRBD1 (5 bases). The CDR3 totals 15 residues. Germline CDR1 and CDR2: DFQATT and SNEGSKA (reference sequence). The V gene lost 1 base and the J gene lost 1 base, with 13 bases spanning the gap. The CDR3 nucleotides are TGCAGTGCTAGAGTGGCAGACAGAGGGAACACTGAAGCTTTCTTT. It translates to CSARVADRGNTEAFF.

This clonotype appeared many times. This chain's CDR3 is CASRDRAYEQYF. The CDR3 DNA follows: TGTGCCAGCCGGGACAGGGCCTACGAGCAGTACTTC. This chain joins TRBV12-3 or TRBV12-4 and TRBJ2-7; 9 bases fit TRBD1. CDR3 length equals 12 residues. V shed 8 bases, J shed 2 bases, and the junction held 1 base outside the gene matches.

The table lists this clonotype with a few counts. The chain has TRBV7-9 and TRBJ2-1; 12 bases fit TRBD2. The V gene end was trimmed by 5 bases and the J gene end by 9 bases; junction bases not matched to a gene: 2. In germline, CDR1 is SEHNR, CDR2 FQNEAQ (reference sequence). The CDR3 length is 13 residues. The CDR3 here is CASSASGGAEQFF. CDR3 DNA: TGTGCCAGCAGCGCTAGCGGGGGGGCTGAGCAGTTCTTC.

This clonotype was picked up many times. The chain is built from TRBV12-3 or TRBV12-4 and TRBJ2-1; D unclear. The CDR3 covers 14 residues. Trimming left V 2 bases short and J 5 bases short, with 10 bases between. The CDR3 DNA is TGTGCCAGCAGTTTAACGAGAGGAGACAATGAGCAGTTCTTC. Translated: CASSLTRGDNEQFF.

The sample holds a few counts of this clonotype. This chain uses TRBV29-1 with TRBJ2-5; D perhaps matches TRBD1 (9 bases). The CDR3 consists of 15 residues. Trimming cost V 6 bases and J 5 bases, with 22 bases left between them. Germline V gene data show CDR1 as SQVTM and CDR2 as ANQGSEA. CDR3 residues: CSVSGGTGTRETQYF. Written as DNA, the CDR3 is TGCAGCGTGTCGGGGGGGACAGGGACGAGGGAGACCCAGTACTTC.

The chain carries TRBV29-1 and TRBJ2-5, with D unresolved. Germline V gene data show CDR1 as SQVTM and CDR2 as ANQGSEA. The V and J ends lost 5 bases and 0 bases respectively, with 7 bases between them. This CDR3 spans 12 amino acids. Here the CDR3 reads CSVIPNQETQYF. The CDR3 region has the DNA TGCAGCGTTATCCCCAACCAAGAGACCCAGTACTTC.

This clonotype was detected a few times. CDR3 loop: CASTCRGTENEKLFF. DNA for the CDR3: TGCGCCAGCACCTGCCGTGGGACAGAGAATGAAAAACTGTTTTTT. The V and J genes are TRBV4-3 and TRBJ1-4; 7 bases map to TRBD1. Per the germline V gene, CDR1 is LGHNA and CDR2 is YSLEER. Germline trimming cut 7 bases from V and 5 bases from J; bases unmatched to any gene: 10. The CDR3 covers 15 residues.

The rearrangement joins TRBV7-2 to TRBJ2-5; D remains unclear. The V end lost 5 bases, the J end lost 5 bases, and 9 bases lay between the germline ends. Looked up from germline, CDR1 is SGHTA and CDR2 is FQGNSA. CDR3 length: 12 residues. The CDR3 DNA follows: TGTGCCAGCAGCATCCTACGGGAGACCCAGTACTTC. The encoded protein is CASSILRETQYF.

The chain has TRBV11-1 and TRBJ2-7, with D tentatively TRBD1 or TRBD2 (5 bases each). The CDR3 is 14 amino acids. Germline CDR1 is SGHAT and CDR2 is FQDESV (reference sequence). Trimming removed 6 bases from V and 6 bases from J, with 18 bases in between. CDR3 DNA sequence: TGTGCCAGCAGTTGGAGTGGGGGACGCGGCGAGCAGTACTTC. Translation gives CASSWSGGRGEQYF.

The chain employs TRBV2 and TRBJ2-1; 11 nucleotides align to TRBD2. In germline, CDR1 is SNHLY, CDR2 FYNNEI. The V segment lost 6 bases and the J segment 10 bases; nucleotides outside the gene matches: 5. CDR3 length: 13 amino acids. CDR3: CASRIRTSGEQFF. Written as DNA, the CDR3 is TGTGCCAGCAGGATTAGGACTAGCGGGGAGCAGTTCTTC.

The chain carries TRBV9 and TRBJ2-7; D may be TRBD2 (6 bases). Deletions cut 4 bases from V and 7 bases from J, with 24 bases between. The CDR3 consists of 16 residues. The germline V gene has CDR1 SGDLS and CDR2 YYNGEE. The CDR3, as DNA: TGTGCCAGCAGCTCCCGTCCGGGACTCCAGGCCGGGGAGCAGTACTTC. Encoded protein: CASSSRPGLQAGEQYF.

This clonotype was picked up a small number of times. The gene calls are TRBV11-2 and TRBJ2-5, with D uncertain. This CDR3 contains 12 residues. The V gene's germline CDR1 is SGHAT and CDR2 FQNNGV. Trimming removed 3 bases from V and 10 bases from J, with 12 bases in between. CDR3 amino acids: CASSFGYGDQYF. Here the CDR3 DNA reads TGTGCCAGCAGCTTCGGCTATGGGGACCAGTACTTC.